The rows below give T cell receptor beta chains drawn from one sample of a study of T cells of healthy individuals. TCRdb independently ran MiXCR on the 5' RACE reads; one entry per CDR3 protein. The sample shows roughly 76,000 distinct CDR3 sequences, more than 4.5% of them seen only once. The receptors here all came from a female donor in good health. CDR3s include the opening cysteine and the closing phenylalanine or tryptophan. D genes are given only for firm matches. A row's size may be missing; if present it is once, few, many or a size class.

J: TRBJ2-3; V: TRBV14; D: .; size: many; CDR3: CASSQVLGLGIDTQYF; DNA: TGTGCCAGCAGCCAAGTGTTGGGACTGGGAATAGATACGCAGTATTTT
J: TRBJ2-7; V: TRBV24-1; D: TRBD2; size: few; CDR3: CATSEPSGSPRYEQYF; DNA: TGTGCCACCAGTGAACCTAGCGGGAGTCCTCGCTACGAGCAGTACTTC
J: TRBJ2-2; V: TRBV3-1; D: TRBD2; size: .; CDR3: CASSQESGLAGVTGELFF; DNA: TGTGCCAGCAGCCAAGAGAGCGGGCTAGCGGGAGTCACCGGGGAGCTGTTTTTT
J: TRBJ2-5; V: TRBV7-9; D: TRBD2; size: .; CDR3: CASSKAGYQETQYF; DNA: TGTGCCAGCAGCAAAGCGGGGTACCAAGAGACCCAGTACTTC
J: TRBJ2-7; V: TRBV6-2/TRBV6-3; D: TRBD1; size: few; CDR3: CASSYYGQGTYEQYF; DNA: TGTGCCAGCAGTTACTACGGACAGGGTACCTACGAGCAGTACTTC
J: TRBJ2-1; V: TRBV4-1; D: .; size: .; CDR3: CASSTNLGLALFNEQFF; DNA: TGCGCCAGCAGCACTAATCTAGGGCTCGCTTTATTCAATGAGCAGTTCTTC
J: TRBJ2-1; V: TRBV7-2; D: .; size: few; CDR3: CASSLDSGEYNEQFF; DNA: TGTGCCAGCAGCTTAGATTCAGGTGAATACAATGAGCAGTTCTTC
J: TRBJ2-5; V: TRBV18; D: TRBD1; size: many; CDR3: CASSPGQGSKETQYF; DNA: TGTGCCAGCTCACCGGGACAGGGCTCGAAAGAGACCCAGTACTTC
J: TRBJ2-2; V: TRBV4-3; D: .; size: .; CDR3: CASSRAANTGELFF; DNA: TGCGCCAGCAGCCGCGCGGCGAACACCGGGGAGCTGTTTTTT
J: TRBJ2-6; V: TRBV11-2; D: .; size: many; CDR3: CASSLEGWTRSGANVLTF; DNA: TGTGCCAGCAGCTTAGAAGGGTGGACCAGGTCTGGGGCCAACGTCCTGACTTTC
J: TRBJ2-5; V: TRBV9; D: TRBD2; size: few; CDR3: CASSTGLAGPIQETQYF; DNA: TGTGCCAGCAGCACCGGACTAGCGGGCCCCATCCAAGAGACCCAGTACTTC
J: TRBJ1-6; V: TRBV6-5; D: TRBD1; size: .; CDR3: CASSDREGDSPLHF; DNA: TGTGCCAGCAGTGACAGGGAAGGCGATTCACCCCTCCACTTT
J: TRBJ2-6; V: TRBV3-1; D: TRBD2; size: many; CDR3: CASSSNRPGLAGLSGANVLTF; DNA: TGTGCCAGCAGCTCCAACCGACCGGGACTAGCGGGCCTCTCTGGGGCCAACGTCCTGACTTTC
J: TRBJ1-2; V: TRBV7-2; D: TRBD1; size: .; CDR3: CASSPETGGGYGYTF; DNA: TGTGCCAGCAGCCCTGAGACAGGGGGCGGCTATGGCTACACCTTC
J: TRBJ2-1; V: TRBV29-1; D: .; size: .; CDR3: CSVRNKTLGLADQGYNEQFF; DNA: TGCAGCGTCAGGAATAAGACCCTAGGCCTAGCGGACCAGGGGTACAATGAGCAGTTCTTC
J: TRBJ1-3; V: TRBV28; D: TRBD1; size: many; CDR3: CASIAQGDPGNTIYF; DNA: TGTGCCAGCATCGCACAGGGGGACCCTGGAAACACCATATATTTT